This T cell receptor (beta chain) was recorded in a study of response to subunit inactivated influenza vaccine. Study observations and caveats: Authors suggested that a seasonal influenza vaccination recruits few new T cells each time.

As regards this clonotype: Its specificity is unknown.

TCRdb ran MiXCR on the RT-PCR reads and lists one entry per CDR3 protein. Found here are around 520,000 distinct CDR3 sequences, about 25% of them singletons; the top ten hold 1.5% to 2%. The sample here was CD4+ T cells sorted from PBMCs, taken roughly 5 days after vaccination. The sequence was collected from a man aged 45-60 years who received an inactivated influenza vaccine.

CDR3 nucleotides: TGCAGTGCTAGCGGACAGGGGGCTAACACCGGGGAGCTGTTTTTT. Amino acid sequence: CSASGQGANTGELFF. The genes are TRBV20-1 and TRBJ2-2; TRBD1 matches at 11 bases. Germline V gene sequence: CDR1 DFQATT, CDR2 SNEGSKA (reference sequence). The trim removed 3 bases at V and 2 bases at J, leaving 2 bases unmatched. The CDR3 runs 15 residues.